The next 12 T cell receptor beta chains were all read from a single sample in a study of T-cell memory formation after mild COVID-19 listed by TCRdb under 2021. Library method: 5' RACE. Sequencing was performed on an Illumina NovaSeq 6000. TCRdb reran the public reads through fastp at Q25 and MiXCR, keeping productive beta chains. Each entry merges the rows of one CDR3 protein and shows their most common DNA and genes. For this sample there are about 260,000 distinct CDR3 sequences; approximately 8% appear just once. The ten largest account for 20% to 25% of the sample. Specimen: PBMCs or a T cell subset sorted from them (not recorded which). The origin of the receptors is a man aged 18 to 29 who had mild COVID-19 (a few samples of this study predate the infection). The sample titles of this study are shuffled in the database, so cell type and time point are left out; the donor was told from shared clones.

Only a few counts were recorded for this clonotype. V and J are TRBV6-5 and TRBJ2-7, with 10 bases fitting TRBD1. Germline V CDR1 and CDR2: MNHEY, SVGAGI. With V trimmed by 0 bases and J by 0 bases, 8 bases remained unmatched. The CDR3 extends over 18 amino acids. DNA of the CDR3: TGTGCCAGCAGTTACTCAACCCCGGGACAGGGGAGCTCCTACGAGCAGTACTTC. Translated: CASSYSTPGQGSSYEQYF.

Here the CDR3 DNA reads TGTGCCAGCAGCTTAGACGTGAACACCATATATTTT. It encodes CASSLDVNTIYF. This rearrangement joins TRBV7-8 to TRBJ1-3, with D unresolved. The CDR3 is made up of 12 amino acids. V was clipped by 1 base and J by 7 bases, with 5 bases between them. The germline CDR1 and CDR2 sequences are SGHVS and FQNEAQ. The variable domain in full, completed from reference TRBV7-8 and TRBJ1-3, reads GAGVSQSPRYKVAKRGQDVALRCDPISGHVSLFWYQQALGQGPEFLTYFQNEAQLDKSGLPSDRFFAERPEGSVSTLKIQRTQQEDSAVYLCASSLDVNTIYFGEGSWLTVV.

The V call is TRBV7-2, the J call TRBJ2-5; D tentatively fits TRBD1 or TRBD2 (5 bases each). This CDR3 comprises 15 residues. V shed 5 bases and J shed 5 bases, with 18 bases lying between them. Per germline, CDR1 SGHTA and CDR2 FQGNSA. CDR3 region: CASSRLAGWGETQYF. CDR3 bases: TGTGCCAGCAGCCGCCTGGCCGGGTGGGGGGAGACCCAGTACTTC.

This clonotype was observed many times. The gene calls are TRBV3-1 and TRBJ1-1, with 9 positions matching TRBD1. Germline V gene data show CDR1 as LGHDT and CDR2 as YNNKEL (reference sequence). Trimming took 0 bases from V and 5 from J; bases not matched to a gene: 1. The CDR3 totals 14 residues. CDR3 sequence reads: CASSQEQGATEAFF. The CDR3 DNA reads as TGTGCCAGCAGCCAAGAACAGGGGGCAACTGAAGCTTTCTTT.

CDR3: CASSPWTGGTNEQFF. CDR3 nucleotides: TGCGCCAGCAGCCCTTGGACAGGGGGCACAAATGAGCAGTTCTTC. The chain uses TRBV4-3 and TRBJ2-1, with 11 bases identical to TRBD1. The CDR3 is made up of 15 amino acids. V gave up 4 bases and J gave up 7 bases; unmatched junction bases: 6. Germline V lookup: CDR1 LGHNA, CDR2 YSLEER.

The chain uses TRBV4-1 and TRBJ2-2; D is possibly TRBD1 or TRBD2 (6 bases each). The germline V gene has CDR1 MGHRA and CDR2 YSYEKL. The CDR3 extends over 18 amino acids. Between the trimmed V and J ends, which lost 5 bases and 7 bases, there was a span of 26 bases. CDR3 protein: CASSTRIEGGWSYGELFF. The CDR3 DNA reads TGCGCCAGCAGCACCCGAATCGAGGGGGGTTGGAGTTACGGGGAGCTGTTTTTT.

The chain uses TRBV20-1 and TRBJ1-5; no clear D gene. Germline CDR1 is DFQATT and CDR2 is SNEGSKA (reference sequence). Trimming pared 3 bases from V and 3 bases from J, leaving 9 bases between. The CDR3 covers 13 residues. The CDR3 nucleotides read TGCAGTGCTAGGGACCAATACAATCAGCCCCAGCATTTT. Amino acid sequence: CSARDQYNQPQHF.

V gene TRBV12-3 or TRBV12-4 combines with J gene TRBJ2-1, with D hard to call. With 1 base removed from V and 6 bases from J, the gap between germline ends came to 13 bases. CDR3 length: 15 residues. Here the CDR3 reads CASSLGRIGGNEQFF. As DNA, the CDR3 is TGTGCCAGCAGTTTAGGCCGAATTGGCGGCAATGAGCAGTTCTTC.

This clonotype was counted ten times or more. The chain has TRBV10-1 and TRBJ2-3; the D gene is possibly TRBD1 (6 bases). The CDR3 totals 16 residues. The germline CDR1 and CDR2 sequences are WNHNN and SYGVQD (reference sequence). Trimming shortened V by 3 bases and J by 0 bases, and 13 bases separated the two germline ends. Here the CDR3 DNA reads TGCGCCAGCAGTGAAACCGGGACATATAGCACAGATACGCAGTATTTT. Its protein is CASSETGTYSTDTQYF.

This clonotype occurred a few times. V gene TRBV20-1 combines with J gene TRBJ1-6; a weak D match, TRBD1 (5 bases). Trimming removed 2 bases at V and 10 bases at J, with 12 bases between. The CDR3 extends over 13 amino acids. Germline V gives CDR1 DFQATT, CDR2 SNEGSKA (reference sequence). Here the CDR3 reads CSARIQGGSPLHF. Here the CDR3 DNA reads TGCAGTGCTAGAATCCAGGGTGGGTCACCCCTCCACTTT.

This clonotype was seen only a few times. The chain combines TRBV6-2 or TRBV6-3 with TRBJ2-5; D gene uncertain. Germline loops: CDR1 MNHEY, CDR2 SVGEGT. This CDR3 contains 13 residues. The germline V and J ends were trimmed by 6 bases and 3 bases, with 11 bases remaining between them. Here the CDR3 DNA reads TGTGCCAGCAGAGACGACTTTAAAGAGACCCAGTACTTC. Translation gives CASRDDFKETQYF.

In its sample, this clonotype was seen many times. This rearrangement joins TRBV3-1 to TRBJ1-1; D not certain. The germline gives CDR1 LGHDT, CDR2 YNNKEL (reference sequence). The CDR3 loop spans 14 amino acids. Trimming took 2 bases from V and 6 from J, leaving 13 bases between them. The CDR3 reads CASSQTASRSEAFF. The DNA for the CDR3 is TGTGCCAGCAGCCAAACCGCGAGTAGGTCTGAAGCTTTCTTT.